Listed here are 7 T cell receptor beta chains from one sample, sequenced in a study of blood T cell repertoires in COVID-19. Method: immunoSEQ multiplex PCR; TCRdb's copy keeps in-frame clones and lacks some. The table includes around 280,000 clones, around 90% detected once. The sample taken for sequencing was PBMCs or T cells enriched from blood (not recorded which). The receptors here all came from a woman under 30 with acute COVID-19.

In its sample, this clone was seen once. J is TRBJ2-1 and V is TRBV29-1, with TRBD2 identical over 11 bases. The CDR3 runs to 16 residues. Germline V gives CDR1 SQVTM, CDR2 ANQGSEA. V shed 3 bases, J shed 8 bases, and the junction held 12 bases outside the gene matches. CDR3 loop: CSVDPFTSGSTDEQFF. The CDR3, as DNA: TGCAGCGTTGATCCCTTTACTAGCGGGAGTACGGATGAGCAGTTCTTC.

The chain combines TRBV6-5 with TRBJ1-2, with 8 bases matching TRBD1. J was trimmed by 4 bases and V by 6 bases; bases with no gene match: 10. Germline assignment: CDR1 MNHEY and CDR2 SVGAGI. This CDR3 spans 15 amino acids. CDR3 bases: TGTGCCAGCAGCACAGGGGGAATAGGAGTCTATGGCTACACCTTC. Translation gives CASSTGGIGVYGYTF.

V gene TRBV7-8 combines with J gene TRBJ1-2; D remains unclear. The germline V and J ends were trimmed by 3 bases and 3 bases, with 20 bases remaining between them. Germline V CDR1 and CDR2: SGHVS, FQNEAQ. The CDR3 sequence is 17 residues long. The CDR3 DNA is TGTGCCAGCAGCTTCCCCCCTGGTGCGAGGTCTTACTATGGCTACACCTTC. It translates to CASSFPPGARSYYGYTF.

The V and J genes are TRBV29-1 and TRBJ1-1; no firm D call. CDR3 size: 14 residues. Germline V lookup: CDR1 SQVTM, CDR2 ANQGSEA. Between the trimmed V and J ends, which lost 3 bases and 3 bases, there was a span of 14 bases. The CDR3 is CSVEPRFRDTEAFF. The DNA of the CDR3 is TGCAGCGTTGAGCCCCGGTTTCGGGACACTGAAGCTTTCTTT. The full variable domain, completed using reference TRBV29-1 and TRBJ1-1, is SAVISQKPSRDICQRGTSLTIQCQVDSQVTMMFWYRQQPGQSLTLIATANQGSEATYESGFVIDKFPISRPNLTFSTLTVSNMSPEDSSIYLCSVEPRFRDTEAFFGQGTRLTVV.

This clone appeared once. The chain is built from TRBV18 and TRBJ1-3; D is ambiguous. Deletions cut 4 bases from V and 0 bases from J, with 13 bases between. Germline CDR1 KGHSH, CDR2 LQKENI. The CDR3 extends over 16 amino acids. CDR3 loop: CASSLIPVVSGNTIYF. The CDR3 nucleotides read TGTGCCAGCTCACTAATTCCAGTTGTCTCTGGAAACACCATATATTTT.

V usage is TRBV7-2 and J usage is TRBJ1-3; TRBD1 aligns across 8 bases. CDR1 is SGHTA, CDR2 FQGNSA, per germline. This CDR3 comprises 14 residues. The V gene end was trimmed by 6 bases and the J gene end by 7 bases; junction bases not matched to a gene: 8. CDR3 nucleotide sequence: TGTGCCAGCAGTCGGACAGGGTTCGTGAACACCATATATTTT. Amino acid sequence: CASSRTGFVNTIYF.

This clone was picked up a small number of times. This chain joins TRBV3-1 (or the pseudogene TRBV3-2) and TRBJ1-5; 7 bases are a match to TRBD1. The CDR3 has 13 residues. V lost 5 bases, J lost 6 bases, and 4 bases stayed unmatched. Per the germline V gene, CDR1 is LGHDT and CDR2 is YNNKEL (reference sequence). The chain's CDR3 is CASSTGVGQPQHF. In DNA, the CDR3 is TGTGCCAGCAGCACAGGGGTAGGTCAGCCCCAGCATTTT.